This TCR beta chain is from a study of early T cells in non-severe SARS-CoV-2 infection (dated by TCRdb to 2020 to 2023). For context, the study as a whole: TCR sequencing used bulk RNA from unsorted whole blood, so alpha and beta chains could not be paired.

A case-control design nested within a healthcare worker cohort in London, UK, was used, with weekly nasopharyngeal swab PCR tests and blood sampling performed. Healthcare workers were enrolled in the week of the UK lockdown, from 23 to 31 March 2020, and were followed every week for up to 16 weeks. Library generation was performed with 5' RACE. TCRdb lists the instrument as NextSeq 500. To correct for sequencing error and PCR bias, the TCR library protocol tagged individual cDNA molecules with unique molecular identifiers. Both TCR alpha and beta chains were sequenced, and tight co-correlation was observed between alpha and beta sequence abundances in each sample. The authors' analysis ran thus. V gene, J gene and CDR3 annotation of TCR sequences was performed with Decombinator V4. TCRs were defined as expanded if a significant change between any two time points was detected under a Poisson model with p below 0.0001. TCR abundances were normalised to the total number of TCRs sequenced per sample and expressed as counts per million. TRAV1-2 paired with TRAJ12, TRAJ20 or TRAJ33 defined MAIT TCRs, while TRAV10 paired with TRAJ18 defined iNKT TCRs. VDJdb, accessed 1 November 2021, was searched for CMV, EBV and SARS-CoV-2 annotated TCRs, with TCRs annotated for multiple antigens excluded. TCRdb redid the processing of the public reads, applying fastp at Q25 and MiXCR, and retained in-frame beta chains. CDR3 protein duplicates are merged, each entry listing the most common genes and DNA. TCRdb's processing, not the authors', yielded these V and J calls. The sample table contains roughly 86,000 distinct CDR3 sequences; only one count was recorded for roughly 6% of them. About 8% of the sample rests with the top ten.

This clonotype was counted at least ten times. This receptor's antigen is unknown. Nothing much larger sits one base from this clone, and base qualities are not available. Broad study findings and their caveats: VDJdb matching was skewed toward anti-spike CD8 responses, so virus-specific expansions were likely underestimated and private and CD4 specificities were missed.

Measured from the cysteine to the phenylalanine, the CDR3 is 14 residues long. The CDR3 DNA has 42 bases and is translated from base 1. For CDR1 and CDR2, the germline V gene lists SGHTA and FQGNSA. V and J are trimmed by 3 bases and 4 bases, and the gene matches miss 2 bases of the junction. The sequencing sample was made of whole blood. The chain couples TRBV7-2 to TRBJ1-2, and 10 junctional nucleotides match TRBD1. The TCR originated in an adult who was a healthcare worker with PCR-confirmed SARS-CoV-2 infection or an uninfected control (not recorded which). The DNA reads as follows: TGTGCCAGCAGCTTGACAGGGGGCGCCTATGGCTACACCTTC. Its coded protein is CASSLTGGAYGYTF.